This record looks at one T cell receptor (beta chain) sequence and its context. Germline V gene data show CDR1 as SGHRS and CDR2 as YFSETQ. V gave up 0 bases and J gave up 9 bases; unmatched junction bases: 9. This CDR3 has 16 residues. These data are taken from a study of blood T cell repertoires in COVID-19. Overall study context: In each case, the material was cDNA or gDNA derived from T cells, B-cell-depleted T cells, or PBMCs.

In the original workflow: Reference gene primer amplification gave estimated nucleated cell counts. Profiling relied on immunoSEQ multiplex PCR, and the TCRdb table lists in-frame clones only, not all of them. V and J calls and clone size follow that table, whereas D and trimming were derived from the DNA. The sample has 120,000 or so clones; 65% to 85% are singletons. Sequenced sample: peripheral blood. V gene TRBV5-1 combines with J gene TRBJ1-6; 7 bases map to TRBD1. This sequence was found in a man in his 70s with acute or convalescent COVID-19. DNA of the CDR3: TGCGCCAGCAGCTTGGCCCGAGAGACAGGGCGTTCACCCCTCCACTTT. Amino acid sequence: CASSLARETGRSPLHF. The whole variable domain, filled in from reference TRBV5-1 and TRBJ1-6, reads KAGVTQTPRYLIKTRGQQVTLSCSPISGHRSVSWYQQTPGQGLQFLFEYFSETQRNKGNFPGRFSGRQFSNSRSEMNVSTLELGDSALYLCASSLARETGRSPLHFGNGTRLTVT.